These T cell receptor beta chains were read from a single sample in a study of beta chain features in type 1 diabetes. The data were produced by immunoSEQ multiplex PCR, yet TCRdb's version contains in-frame clones alone and is incomplete. The sample has 150,000 to 200,000 clones, approximately 8.4% seen once. Material for sequencing was central memory CD4+ T cells from blood. These receptors originate from a woman between 18 and 29 years old in good health. CDR3s include the opening cysteine and the closing phenylalanine or tryptophan.

CDR3aa: CASATARDSTEAFF; v_gene: TRBV12-5; j_gene: TRBJ1-1
CDR3aa: CASSKGARGTQYF; v_gene: TRBV27; j_gene: TRBJ2-3
CDR3aa: CSVESTRLSGSLSDTQYF; v_gene: TRBV29-1; j_gene: TRBJ2-3
CDR3aa: CASSQDLGQGNGYTF; v_gene: TRBV4-2; j_gene: TRBJ1-2
CDR3aa: CASSLAPGQFLPYEQYF; v_gene: TRBV7-3; j_gene: TRBJ2-7
CDR3aa: CASSLAQGSTDTQYF; v_gene: TRBV5-1; j_gene: TRBJ2-3
CDR3aa: CASSLWGGNTETQYF; v_gene: TRBV28; j_gene: TRBJ2-5
CDR3aa: CASSPDHGDGYTF; v_gene: TRBV4-2; j_gene: TRBJ1-2
CDR3aa: CASSLSGLGGSNEQFF; v_gene: TRBV28; j_gene: TRBJ2-1
CDR3aa: CASSSGQVSEQYF; v_gene: TRBV6-5; j_gene: TRBJ2-7
CDR3aa: CASSTLAGGTYNEQFF; v_gene: TRBV11-2; j_gene: TRBJ2-1
CDR3aa: CASRQGAYEQYF; v_gene: TRBV2; j_gene: TRBJ2-7
CDR3aa: CAWRDPSGVPYNEQFF; v_gene: TRBV30; j_gene: TRBJ2-1
CDR3aa: CASSPSSGNHEQYF; v_gene: TRBV9; j_gene: -
CDR3aa: CASKISGTKETQYF; v_gene: TRBV14; j_gene: TRBJ2-5
CDR3aa: CASSEESDQPQHF; v_gene: TRBV2; j_gene: TRBJ1-5
CDR3aa: CASSGTVEQDSNPYEQYF; v_gene: TRBV5-1; j_gene: TRBJ2-7
CDR3aa: CASSPGTSGRNEQFF; v_gene: TRBV2; j_gene: TRBJ2-1
CDR3aa: CASSLGITGGRSNIQYF; v_gene: TRBV5-6; j_gene: TRBJ2-4